This T cell receptor (beta chain) stems from a study of cytotoxic CD8 clonotypes in ibrutinib-treated CLL. Study-level results: Clonality at baseline surpassed age-matched healthy donors and tracked circulating CD8+ T-cell counts. Among the clonotypes, public ones were uncommon and contracted or held stable on treatment.

CDR3 length: 14 residues. Germline CDR1 reads SGDLS; CDR2 reads YYNGEE. V lost 3 bases and J 2 bases, leaving 9 bases between the germline ends. The method was immunoSEQ multiplex PCR; TCRdb's version includes in-frame clones alone and lacks a portion of them. Found here are under 200,000 clones, approximately 80% of them singletons; the top ten hold about 4.5%. Turning to this clone: Its antigen is unidentified.

The specimen was PBMCs, collected after 24 months of ibrutinib treatment. The rearrangement links TRBV9 to TRBJ1-3; the D is unclear. The receptor was isolated from a human donor with chronic lymphocytic leukemia. The chain's CDR3 is CASSGVVAGNTIYF. The DNA for the CDR3 is TGTGCCAGCAGCGGGGTAGTAGCTGGAAACACCATATATTTT.